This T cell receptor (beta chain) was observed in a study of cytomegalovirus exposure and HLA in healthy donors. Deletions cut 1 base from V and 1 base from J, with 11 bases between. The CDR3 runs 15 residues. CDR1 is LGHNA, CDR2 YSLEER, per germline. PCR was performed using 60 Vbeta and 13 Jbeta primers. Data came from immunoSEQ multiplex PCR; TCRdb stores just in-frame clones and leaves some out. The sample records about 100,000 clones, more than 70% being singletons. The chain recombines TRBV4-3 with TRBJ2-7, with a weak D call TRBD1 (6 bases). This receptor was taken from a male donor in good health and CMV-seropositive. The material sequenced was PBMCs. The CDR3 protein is CASSQGGPSSYEQYF. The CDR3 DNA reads TGCGCCAGCAGCCAAGGGGGGCCCTCATCCTACGAGCAGTACTTC.